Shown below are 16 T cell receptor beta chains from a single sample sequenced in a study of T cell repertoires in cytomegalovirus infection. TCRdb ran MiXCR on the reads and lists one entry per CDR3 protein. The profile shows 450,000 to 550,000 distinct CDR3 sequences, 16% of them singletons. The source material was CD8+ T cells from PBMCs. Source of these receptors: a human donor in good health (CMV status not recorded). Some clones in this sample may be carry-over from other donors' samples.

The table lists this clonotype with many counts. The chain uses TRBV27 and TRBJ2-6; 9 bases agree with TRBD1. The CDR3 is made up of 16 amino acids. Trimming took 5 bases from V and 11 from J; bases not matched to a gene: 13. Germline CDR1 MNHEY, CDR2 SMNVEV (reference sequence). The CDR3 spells CASSLGTGSFGDVLTF. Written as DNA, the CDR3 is TGTGCCAGCAGTCTCGGGACAGGGAGCTTCGGGGACGTCCTGACTTTC.

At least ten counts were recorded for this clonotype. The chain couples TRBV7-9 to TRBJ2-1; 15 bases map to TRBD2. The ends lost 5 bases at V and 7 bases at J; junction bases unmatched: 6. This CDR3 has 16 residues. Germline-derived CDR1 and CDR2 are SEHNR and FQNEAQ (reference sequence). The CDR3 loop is CASSVGLAGGQNEQFF. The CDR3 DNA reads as TGTGCCAGCAGCGTCGGACTAGCGGGGGGGCAGAATGAGCAGTTCTTC.

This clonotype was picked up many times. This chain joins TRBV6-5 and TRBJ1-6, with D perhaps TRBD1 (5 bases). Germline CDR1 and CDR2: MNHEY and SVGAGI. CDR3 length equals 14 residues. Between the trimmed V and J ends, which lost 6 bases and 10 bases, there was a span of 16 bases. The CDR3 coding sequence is TGTGCCAGCAGCCTCGGGACCGATGAGTCACCCCTCCACTTT. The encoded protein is CASSLGTDESPLHF.

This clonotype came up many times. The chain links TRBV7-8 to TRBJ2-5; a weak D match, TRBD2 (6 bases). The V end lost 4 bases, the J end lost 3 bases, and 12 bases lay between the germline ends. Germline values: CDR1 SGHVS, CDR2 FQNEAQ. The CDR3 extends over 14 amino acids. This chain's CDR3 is CASSSQGGKETQYF. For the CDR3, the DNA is TGTGCCAGCAGCTCCCAGGGAGGAAAAGAGACCCAGTACTTC.

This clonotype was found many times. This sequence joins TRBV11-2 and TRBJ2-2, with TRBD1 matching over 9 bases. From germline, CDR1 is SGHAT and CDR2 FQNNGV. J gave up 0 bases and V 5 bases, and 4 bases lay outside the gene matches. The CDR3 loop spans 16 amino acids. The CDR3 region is CASSLWDRANTGELFF. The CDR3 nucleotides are TGTGCCAGCAGCCTCTGGGACAGGGCGAACACCGGGGAGCTGTTTTTT.

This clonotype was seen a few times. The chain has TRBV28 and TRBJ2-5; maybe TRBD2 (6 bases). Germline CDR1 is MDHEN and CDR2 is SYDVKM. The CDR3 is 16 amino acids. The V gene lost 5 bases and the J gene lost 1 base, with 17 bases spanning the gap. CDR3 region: CASSQPGLRGQETQYF. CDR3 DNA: TGTGCCAGCAGTCAGCCGGGACTCAGAGGCCAAGAGACCCAGTACTTC.

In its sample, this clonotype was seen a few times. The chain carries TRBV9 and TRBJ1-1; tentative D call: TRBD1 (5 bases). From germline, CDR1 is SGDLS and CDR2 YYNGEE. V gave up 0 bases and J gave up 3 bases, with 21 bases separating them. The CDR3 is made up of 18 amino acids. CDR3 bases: TGTGCCAGCAGCGTAGTTCCGGCAGGACATAAGCAGGACACTGAAGCTTTCTTT. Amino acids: CASSVVPAGHKQDTEAFF.

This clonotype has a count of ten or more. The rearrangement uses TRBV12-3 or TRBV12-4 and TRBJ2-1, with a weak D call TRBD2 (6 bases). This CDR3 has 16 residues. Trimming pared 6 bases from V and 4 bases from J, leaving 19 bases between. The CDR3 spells CASRLSNAGFYNEQFF. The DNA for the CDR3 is TGTGCCAGCAGGCTTTCTAACGCGGGATTTTACAATGAGCAGTTCTTC.

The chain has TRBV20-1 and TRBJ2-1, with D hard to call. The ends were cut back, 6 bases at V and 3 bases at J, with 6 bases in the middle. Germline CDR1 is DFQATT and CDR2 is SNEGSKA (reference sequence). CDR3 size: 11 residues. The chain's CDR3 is CSAPSYNEQFF. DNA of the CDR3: TGCAGTGCCCCGAGCTACAATGAGCAGTTCTTC.

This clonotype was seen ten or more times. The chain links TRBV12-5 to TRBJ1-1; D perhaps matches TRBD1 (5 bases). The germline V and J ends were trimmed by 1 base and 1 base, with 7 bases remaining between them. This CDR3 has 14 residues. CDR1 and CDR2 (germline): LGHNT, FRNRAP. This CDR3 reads CASGLGQGNTEAFF. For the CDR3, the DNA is TGTGCTAGTGGTTTGGGGCAGGGGAACACTGAAGCTTTCTTT.

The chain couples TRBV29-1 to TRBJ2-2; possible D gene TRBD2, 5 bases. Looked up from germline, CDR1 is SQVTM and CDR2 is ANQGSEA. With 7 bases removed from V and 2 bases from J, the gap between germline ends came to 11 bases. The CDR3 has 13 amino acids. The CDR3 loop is CSGWGANTGELFF. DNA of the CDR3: TGCAGCGGCTGGGGAGCTAACACCGGGGAGCTGTTTTTT.

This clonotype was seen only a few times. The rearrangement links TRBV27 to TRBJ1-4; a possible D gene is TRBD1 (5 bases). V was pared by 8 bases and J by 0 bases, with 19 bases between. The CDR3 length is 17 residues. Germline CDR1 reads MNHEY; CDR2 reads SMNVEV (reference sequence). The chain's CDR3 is CASASPRDVATNEKLFF. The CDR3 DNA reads TGTGCCAGCGCGTCCCCCAGGGATGTGGCAACTAATGAAAAACTGTTTTTT.

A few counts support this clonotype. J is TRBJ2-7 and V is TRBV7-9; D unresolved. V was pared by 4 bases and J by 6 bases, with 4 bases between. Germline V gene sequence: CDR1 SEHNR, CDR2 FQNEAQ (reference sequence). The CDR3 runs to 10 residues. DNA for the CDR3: TGTGCCAGCAGCTCAGTCGAGCAGTACTTC. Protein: CASSSVEQYF.

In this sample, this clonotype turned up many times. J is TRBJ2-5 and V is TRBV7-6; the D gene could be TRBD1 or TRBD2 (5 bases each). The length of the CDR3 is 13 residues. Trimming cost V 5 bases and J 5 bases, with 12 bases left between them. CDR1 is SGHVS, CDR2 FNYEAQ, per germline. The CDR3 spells CASSPGTHETQYF. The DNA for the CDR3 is TGTGCCAGCAGCCCCGGGACGCACGAGACCCAGTACTTC.

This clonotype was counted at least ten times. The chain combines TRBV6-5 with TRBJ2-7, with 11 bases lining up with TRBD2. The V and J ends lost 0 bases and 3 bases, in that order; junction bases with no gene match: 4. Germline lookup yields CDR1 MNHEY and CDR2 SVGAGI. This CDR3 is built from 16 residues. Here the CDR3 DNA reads TGTGCCAGCAGTTACTCGGGACTAGCGGAGAACTACGAGCAGTACTTC. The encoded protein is CASSYSGLAENYEQYF.

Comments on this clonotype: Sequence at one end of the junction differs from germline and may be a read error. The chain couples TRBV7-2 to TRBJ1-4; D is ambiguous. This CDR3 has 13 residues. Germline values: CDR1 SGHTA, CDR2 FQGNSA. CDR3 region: CASSSRVDEKLLF. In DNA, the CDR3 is TGTGCCAGCAGCTCTAGAGTGGACGAAAAACTGCTTTTT.